One sample yielded the 19 T cell receptor beta chains listed below, sequenced in a study of technical replicates of blood from a few donors. Clones were read by immunoSEQ multiplex PCR, and TCRdb kept only the in-frame ones, dropping some. The sample contains fewer than 70,000 clones, approximately 86% of which appear only once. Sequenced sample: PBMCs. The origin of the receptors is a human donor in good health. Some clones in this sample may be carry-over from other donors' samples.

This clone was seen more than once but under ten times. The chain has TRBV9 and TRBJ2-2; TRBD2 matches 9 bases. Germline CDR1 SGDLS, CDR2 YYNGEE. V lost 8 bases, J lost 2 bases, and 4 bases stayed unmatched. The CDR3 covers 14 residues. This chain's CDR3 is CASELAGNTGELFF. The CDR3 nucleotides read TGTGCCAGTGAGCTAGCGGGAAACACCGGGGAGCTGTTTTTT.

The chain combines TRBV6-5 with TRBJ1-2; tentatively, D is TRBD1 (6 bases). CDR3 length equals 15 residues. Germline CDR1 is MNHEY and CDR2 is SVGAGI. V lost 2 bases to trimming and J lost 6 bases, with 16 bases between them. The CDR3 here is CASSYARGAVHGYTF. CDR3 coding DNA: TGTGCCAGCAGTTACGCCCGGGGGGCAGTCCATGGCTACACCTTC.

The gene calls are TRBV2 and TRBJ2-7, with D tentatively TRBD2 (6 bases). V dropped 7 bases and J dropped 4 bases, with 14 bases sitting between them. This CDR3 spans 13 amino acids. Germline V lookup: CDR1 SNHLY, CDR2 FYNNEI. The CDR3 loop reads CASTLWGGYEQYF. Written as DNA, the CDR3 is TGTGCCAGCACCCTCTGGGGAGGTTACGAGCAGTACTTC.

The rearrangement joins TRBV29-1 to TRBJ2-3, with 9 bases aligning to TRBD1. Germline loops: CDR1 SQVTM, CDR2 ANQGSEA. This CDR3 comprises 15 residues. V was clipped by 4 bases and J by 4 bases; unmatched bases: 9. In DNA form, the CDR3 reads TGCAGCGTTGGTCTGAGGACAGGGGTAGCAGATACGCAGTATTTT. Protein product: CSVGLRTGVADTQYF.

V usage is TRBV6-1 and J usage is TRBJ2-1, with 12 bases matching TRBD2. The V and J ends lost 3 bases and 1 base, in that order; junction bases with no gene match: 1. Germline V lookup: CDR1 MNHNS, CDR2 SASEGT. The CDR3 sequence is 16 residues long. Written as DNA, the CDR3 is TGTGCCAGCAGTGAGCTAGCGGGAGGGTCCTACAATGAGCAGTTCTTC. Translation gives CASSELAGGSYNEQFF.

This clone turned up a few times. The chain carries TRBV4-3 and TRBJ1-2; D is unclear. The CDR3 extends over 15 amino acids. The V and J ends lost 1 base and 3 bases respectively, with 12 bases between them. CDR1 is LGHNA, CDR2 YSLEER, per germline. In DNA form, the CDR3 reads TGCGCCAGCAGCCAAGGAATCAGGACTCACTATGGCTACACCTTC. Residues: CASSQGIRTHYGYTF.

In this sample, this clone is medium-sized (0.01 to 0.1%). Other DNA sequences in this sample translate to the same CDR3. This rearrangement joins TRBV5-1 to TRBJ2-1; 10 bases match TRBD2. The CDR3 has 14 residues. With 3 bases clipped from V and 4 bases from J, the junction kept 1 base outside the gene matches. CDR1 is SGHRS and CDR2 is YFSETQ in the germline V gene. CDR3 protein: CASSSSGGYNEQFF. The DNA of the CDR3 is TGCGCCAGCAGCTCTAGCGGGGGATACAATGAGCAGTTCTTC. The full variable domain, rest sourced from reference TRBV5-1 and TRBJ2-1, is KAGVTQTPRYLIKTRGQQVTLSCSPISGHRSVSWYQQTPGQGLQFLFEYFSETQRNKGNFPGRFSGRQFSNSRSEMNVSTLELGDSALYLCASSSSGGYNEQFFGPGTRLTVL.

The chain employs TRBV7-2 and TRBJ2-1, with D unresolved. Germline CDR1 is SGHTA and CDR2 is FQGNSA. The CDR3 is 14 amino acids. Trimming stripped 5 bases from V and 6 bases from J, with 14 bases between. The CDR3 nucleotides read TGTGCCAGCAGCCCAAGCATGAGTCCCAATGAGCAGTTCTTC. This codes for CASSPSMSPNEQFF. The full variable domain, in which reference TRBV7-2 and TRBJ2-1 provide the parts outside the CDR3, is GAGVSQSPSNKVTEKGKDVELRCDPISGHTALYWYRQSLGQGLEFLIYFQGNSAPDKSGLPSDRFSAERTGGSVSTLTIQRTQQEDSAVYLCASSPSMSPNEQFFGPGTRLTVL.

This rearrangement joins TRBV27 to TRBJ2-3, with 10 bases matching TRBD2. J lost 8 bases, V lost 3 bases, and 5 bases had no gene match. CDR3 length: 14 amino acids. Germline CDR1 is MNHEY and CDR2 is SMNVEV (reference sequence). For the CDR3, the DNA is TGTGCCAGCAGTTTTGACCTAGCGGGAGCTACGCAGTATTTT. Translating it yields CASSFDLAGATQYF.

The CDR3 reads CASSRGTSGMYEQYF. Here the CDR3 DNA reads TGTGCCAGCAGCCGAGGGACTAGCGGGATGTACGAGCAGTACTTC. The chain combines TRBV7-8 with TRBJ2-7, with 13 bases lining up with TRBD2. The germline V gene has CDR1 SGHVS and CDR2 FQNEAQ. This CDR3 comprises 15 residues. Trimming at V came to 5 bases and at J to 4 bases, leaving 5 bases not matched to a gene.

The chain joins TRBV27 to TRBJ2-2; D is possibly TRBD2 (5 bases). V was clipped by 4 bases and J by 6 bases, with 9 bases between them. Germline lookup yields CDR1 MNHEY and CDR2 SMNVEV (reference sequence). The CDR3 extends over 13 amino acids. CDR3 region: CASSSGLPGELFF. Written as DNA, the CDR3 is TGTGCCAGCAGTTCTGGACTCCCCGGGGAGCTGTTTTTT.

The V and J genes are TRBV15 and TRBJ2-1; 12 bases match TRBD2. The ends lost 3 bases at V and 7 bases at J; junction bases unmatched: 4. Germline assignment: CDR1 LNHNV and CDR2 YYDKDF (reference sequence). The CDR3 loop spans 15 amino acids. The CDR3 loop is CATSSSSGGANEQFF. The CDR3 nucleotides read TGTGCCACCAGCAGCTCTAGCGGGGGGGCTAATGAGCAGTTCTTC. The full variable domain, in which reference TRBV15 and TRBJ2-1 provide the parts outside the CDR3, is DAMVIQNPRYQVTQFGKPVTLSCSQTLNHNVMYWYQQKSSQAPKLLFHYYDKDFNNEADTPDNFQSRRPNTSFCFLDIRSPGLGDTAMYLCATSSSSGGANEQFFGPGTRLTVL.

The rearrangement links TRBV19 to TRBJ1-2; the D gene is possibly TRBD1 (5 bases). The CDR3 has 13 residues. CDR1 and CDR2 from the germline V gene are LNHDA and SQIVND (reference sequence). V shed 8 bases and J shed 4 bases, with 14 bases lying between them. CDR3 loop: CASETETGYGYTF. In DNA form, the CDR3 reads TGTGCCAGTGAGACTGAAACAGGCTATGGCTACACCTTC.

V usage is TRBV6-6 and J usage is TRBJ2-1, with D possibly being TRBD1 (6 bases). The CDR3 sequence is 12 residues long. Germline V gene lookup returns CDR1 MNHNY and CDR2 SVGAGI (reference sequence). Trimming took off 7 bases at V and 6 bases at J, with 10 bases between the two ends. The CDR3 reads CASTLQGNEQFF. The CDR3 DNA reads as TGTGCCAGCACCCTACAGGGCAATGAGCAGTTCTTC.

The chain uses TRBV5-4 and TRBJ2-3; 15 nucleotides line up with TRBD2. CDR1 is SGHNT, CDR2 YYREEE, per germline (reference sequence). The CDR3 extends over 18 amino acids. J lost 0 bases, V lost 4 bases, and 6 bases had no gene match. CDR3 sequence (DNA): TGTGCCAGCAGCCTTCGAGGGACTAGCGGGGGGAGCACAGATACGCAGTATTTT. This codes for CASSLRGTSGGSTDTQYF.

The chain links TRBV10-3 to TRBJ2-3; 7 bases match TRBD2. CDR1 ENHRY and CDR2 SYGVKD come from the germline V gene. V lost 10 bases, J lost 1 base, and 8 bases stayed unmatched. This CDR3 has 14 amino acids. The CDR3 nucleotides read TGTGCCACACTGCGGGAGCGGGGCACAGATACGCAGTATTTT. Residues: CATLRERGTDTQYF.

The J gene is TRBJ1-5, the V gene TRBV2; D is perhaps TRBD1 (5 bases). Germline loops: CDR1 SNHLY, CDR2 FYNNEI. V was cut by 4 bases and J by 0 bases, with 10 bases left in between. The CDR3 spans 15 residues. The CDR3 loop reads CASSGGSYSNQPQHF. CDR3 DNA: TGTGCCAGCAGTGGGGGCAGTTATAGCAATCAGCCCCAGCATTTT.

The rearrangement joins TRBV7-2 to TRBJ2-5, with D possibly being TRBD1 (5 bases). The germline gives CDR1 SGHTA, CDR2 FQGNSA. The CDR3 extends over 13 amino acids. Trimming took 5 bases from V and 2 from J, leaving 9 bases between them. The CDR3 is CASSRQNQETQYF. For the CDR3, the DNA is TGTGCCAGCAGCCGACAGAATCAAGAGACCCAGTACTTC.

The rearrangement links TRBV7-6 to TRBJ2-7; TRBD1 might be the D (7 bases). Germline lookup yields CDR1 SGHVS and CDR2 FNYEAQ. V lost 4 bases and J lost 1, with 11 bases in between. The CDR3 runs to 14 residues. In nucleotides, the CDR3 is TGTGCCAGCAGCTCCGCGGGACAGTCCTACGAGCAGTACTTC. It yields the protein CASSSAGQSYEQYF.